The source of this TCR beta chain is a study of shared clonotypes between healthy human individuals. Study-level information: Three CD4 naive, three CD4 memory, two CD8 naive and one CD8 memory plate were used per donor. Study-level results: About 5% of naive CD4 clonotypes were shared across a handful of donors.

Germline V gene sequence: CDR1 SGHRS, CDR2 YFSETQ. CDR3 length: 15 residues. Germline trimming cut 3 bases from V and 6 bases from J; bases unmatched to any gene: 9. TCRdb's table, derived via immunoSEQ multiplex PCR, lists solely in-frame clones and lacks some. Here the sample spans under 2.5 million clones, just under 95% being singletons. The table lists this clone with a few counts. Antigen specificity is unknown. This clonotype was sampled from a man between 18 and 29 years old in good health. Some clones in this sample may be carry-over from other donors' samples. The chain recombines TRBV5-1 with TRBJ1-1, with 9 bases lining up with TRBD1. Source material: naive CD4+ T cells from PBMCs. The sample's subset: CD45RA+ positively selected. CDR3 in amino acids: CASSSGDRVVPEAFF. In DNA form, the CDR3 reads TGCGCCAGCAGCTCGGGGGACAGGGTAGTCCCTGAAGCTTTCTTT.